This is a list of T cell receptor beta chains from one sample in a study of shared clonotypes between healthy human individuals. Generated by immunoSEQ multiplex PCR, the TCRdb table keeps only in-frame clones and is missing some. The sample holds under 550,000 clones; about 96% are singletons and the top ten take approximately 0.062%. Material: naive CD4+ T cells sorted from blood. The receptors shown here come from a woman aged 25 to 39 in good health. Both conserved end residues are part of each CDR3. The D gene is left open where the match is weak. Clone size is stated in some rows and not others, as once, few, many or a class when expanded.

D gene: TRBD1; clone size: -; V gene: TRBV10-2; J gene: TRBJ1-2; CDR3 protein: CASRTEGGQGRYGYTF; CDR3 DNA: TGCGCCAGCAGGACTGAAGGGGGACAGGGAAGGTATGGCTACACCTTC
D gene: TRBD1; clone size: once; V gene: TRBV19; J gene: TRBJ2-1; CDR3 protein: CASRRTGARDEQFF; CDR3 DNA: TGTGCCAGTAGAAGGACAGGGGCTAGGGATGAGCAGTTCTTC
D gene: TRBD1; clone size: -; V gene: TRBV19; J gene: TRBJ2-1; CDR3 protein: CASNTQGAGKDNEQFF; CDR3 DNA: TGTGCCAGTAATACACAGGGGGCGGGGAAGGACAATGAGCAGTTCTTC
D gene: -; clone size: once; V gene: TRBV6-1; J gene: TRBJ2-7; CDR3 protein: CASVSGGDPYEQYF; CDR3 DNA: TGTGCCAGCGTTAGTGGGGGAGATCCCTACGAGCAGTACTTC
D gene: TRBD1; clone size: -; V gene: TRBV6-5; J gene: TRBJ2-7; CDR3 protein: CASTPTGTGSIEQYF; CDR3 DNA: TGTGCCAGCACTCCTACCGGGACAGGCTCGATCGAGCAGTACTTC
D gene: -; clone size: -; V gene: TRBV19; J gene: TRBJ1-5; CDR3 protein: CASSIGSWGNQPQHF; CDR3 DNA: TGTGCCAGTAGTATCGGTAGTTGGGGCAATCAGCCCCAGCATTTT
D gene: TRBD1; clone size: -; V gene: TRBV4-2; J gene: TRBJ1-3; CDR3 protein: CASSQVGQGGSGNTIYF; CDR3 DNA: TGTGCCAGCAGCCAAGTAGGACAGGGGGGGTCTGGAAACACCATATATTTT
D gene: TRBD1; clone size: -; V gene: TRBV6-4; J gene: TRBJ2-3; CDR3 protein: CASSQGASTDTQYF; CDR3 DNA: TGTGCCAGCAGTCAGGGGGCGAGCACAGATACGCAGTATTTT
D gene: -; clone size: -; V gene: TRBV6-5; J gene: TRBJ1-6; CDR3 protein: CASSLDLGYNSPLHF; CDR3 DNA: TGTGCCAGCAGTTTGGATTTGGGGTATAATTCACCCCTCCACTTT
D gene: -; clone size: -; V gene: TRBV5-1; J gene: TRBJ2-2; CDR3 protein: CASRVPGDSNTGELFF; CDR3 DNA: TGCGCCAGCAGGGTCCCAGGGGACTCGAACACCGGGGAGCTGTTTTTT
D gene: -; clone size: -; V gene: TRBV28; J gene: TRBJ2-7; CDR3 protein: CASRSGTGSSRQYF; CDR3 DNA: TGTGCCAGCAGGTCCGGGACTGGGTCTTCTCGGCAGTACTTC
D gene: -; clone size: -; V gene: TRBV27; J gene: TRBJ2-7; CDR3 protein: CASSFGHEQYF; CDR3 DNA: TGTGCCAGCAGTTTCGGTCACGAGCAGTACTTC
D gene: -; clone size: -; V gene: TRBV9; J gene: TRBJ2-5; CDR3 protein: CASSVDLNQETQYF; CDR3 DNA: TGTGCCAGCAGCGTAGACCTAAACCAAGAGACCCAGTACTTC
D gene: TRBD1; clone size: -; V gene: TRBV7-9; J gene: TRBJ1-6; CDR3 protein: CASSLAAGGNSPLHF; CDR3 DNA: TGTGCCAGCAGCTTAGCGGCAGGGGGCAATTCACCCCTCCACTTT
D gene: TRBD1; clone size: -; V gene: TRBV2; J gene: TRBJ2-4; CDR3 protein: CASRGTRTGTPGAKNIQYF; CDR3 DNA: TGTGCCAGCAGGGGGACTCGGACAGGGACTCCCGGAGCCAAAAACATTCAGTACTTC
D gene: TRBD1; clone size: -; V gene: TRBV6-8; J gene: TRBJ2-7; CDR3 protein: CASKTGIRQYF; CDR3 DNA: TGTGCCAGCAAGACAGGGATTCGGCAGTACTTC
D gene: -; clone size: -; V gene: TRBV6-5; J gene: TRBJ2-6; CDR3 protein: CASSNAAGANVLTF; CDR3 DNA: TGTGCCAGCAGTAACGCAGCTGGGGCCAACGTCCTGACTTTC
D gene: -; clone size: -; V gene: TRBV5-1; J gene: TRBJ2-5; CDR3 protein: CASSLLKTQYF; CDR3 DNA: TGCGCCAGCAGCTTGTTAAAGACCCAGTACTTC
D gene: TRBD1; clone size: -; V gene: TRBV28; J gene: TRBJ1-5; CDR3 protein: CASTTGERGFQPQHF; CDR3 DNA: TGTGCCAGTACGACAGGGGAACGCGGTTTTCAGCCCCAGCATTTT
D gene: -; clone size: -; V gene: TRBV5-1; J gene: TRBJ2-3; CDR3 protein: CASSSSVTQYF; CDR3 DNA: TGCGCCAGCAGCTCTTCGGTTACGCAGTATTTT
D gene: -; clone size: once; V gene: TRBV5-1; J gene: TRBJ2-5; CDR3 protein: CASSRTQGRETQYF; CDR3 DNA: TGCGCCAGCAGCCGGACCCAGGGGAGGGAGACCCAGTACTTC
D gene: -; clone size: -; V gene: TRBV11-2; J gene: TRBJ1-6; CDR3 protein: CASSLDRAMSPLHF; CDR3 DNA: TGTGCCAGCAGCCTTGACCGGGCTATGTCACCCCTCCACTTT
D gene: TRBD2; clone size: -; V gene: TRBV14; J gene: TRBJ2-1; CDR3 protein: CASSQDHGGGYNEQFF; CDR3 DNA: TGTGCCAGCAGCCAAGATCACGGGGGAGGGTACAATGAGCAGTTCTTC
D gene: -; clone size: -; V gene: TRBV30; J gene: TRBJ1-1; CDR3 protein: CAWVGVNTEAFF; CDR3 DNA: TGTGCCTGGGTCGGGGTAAACACTGAAGCTTTCTTT
D gene: -; clone size: once; V gene: TRBV11-2; J gene: TRBJ2-3; CDR3 protein: CASTRVLGTDTQYF; CDR3 DNA: TGTGCCAGCACCCGAGTCCTAGGCACAGATACGCAGTATTTT
D gene: -; clone size: -; V gene: TRBV7-9; J gene: TRBJ2-7; CDR3 protein: CASSLGGSSDSDYEQYF; CDR3 DNA: TGTGCCAGCAGCTTAGGGGGAAGTAGCGACAGCGACTACGAGCAGTACTTC
D gene: -; clone size: once; V gene: TRBV4-1; J gene: TRBJ1-5; CDR3 protein: CASSQVPGSTGQPQHF; CDR3 DNA: TGCGCCAGCAGCCAAGTACCAGGGTCGACGGGTCAGCCCCAGCATTTT
D gene: -; clone size: -; V gene: TRBV7-2; J gene: TRBJ2-5; CDR3 protein: CASSFAGSETQYF; CDR3 DNA: TGTGCCAGCAGCTTTGCAGGGTCCGAGACCCAGTACTTC
D gene: -; clone size: once; V gene: TRBV18; J gene: TRBJ2-7; CDR3 protein: CASSPGTGRGEQYF; CDR3 DNA: TGTGCCAGCTCACCGGGGACCGGTAGGGGCGAGCAGTACTTC
D gene: -; clone size: -; V gene: TRBV28; J gene: TRBJ2-2; CDR3 protein: CASARPGGRNTGELFF; CDR3 DNA: TGTGCCAGCGCCCGGCCAGGGGGGAGGAACACCGGGGAGCTGTTTTTT
D gene: -; clone size: -; V gene: TRBV6-1; J gene: TRBJ2-7; CDR3 protein: CASSEMGGSYEQYF; CDR3 DNA: TGTGCCAGCAGTGAAATGGGCGGCTCCTACGAGCAGTACTTC
D gene: -; clone size: -; V gene: TRBV5-4; J gene: TRBJ1-2; CDR3 protein: CASSALGLGVGYTF; CDR3 DNA: TGTGCCAGCAGCGCCCTGGGTTTAGGGGTAGGCTACACCTTC
D gene: TRBD1; clone size: -; V gene: TRBV5-8; J gene: TRBJ1-4; CDR3 protein: CASSLNQQGGFSTNEKLFF; CDR3 DNA: TGTGCCAGCAGCTTAAACCAACAGGGGGGGTTTTCGACTAATGAAAAACTGTTTTTT
D gene: TRBD1; clone size: -; V gene: TRBV19; J gene: TRBJ2-7; CDR3 protein: CATTPPGQGDEQYF; CDR3 DNA: TGTGCCACGACCCCCCCGGGACAGGGTGACGAGCAGTACTTC
D gene: TRBD1; clone size: -; V gene: TRBV5-4; J gene: TRBJ2-5; CDR3 protein: CASSFQTGRETQYF; CDR3 DNA: TGTGCCAGCAGCTTTCAGACAGGGAGAGAGACCCAGTACTTC
D gene: -; clone size: -; V gene: TRBV11-2; J gene: TRBJ1-2; CDR3 protein: CASSFSGAGYTF; CDR3 DNA: TGTGCCAGCAGCTTCTCTGGGGCGGGCTACACCTTC
D gene: TRBD2; clone size: -; V gene: TRBV7-3; J gene: TRBJ2-1; CDR3 protein: CASSLRLAGGDEQFF; CDR3 DNA: TGTGCCAGCAGCTTAAGACTAGCGGGGGGAGATGAGCAGTTCTTC
D gene: -; clone size: few; V gene: TRBV11-2; J gene: TRBJ2-7; CDR3 protein: CASSAYLGAYGAYF; CDR3 DNA: TGTGCCAGCAGCGCCTATCTCGGGGCCTATGGCGCGTACTTC
D gene: TRBD2; clone size: few; V gene: TRBV13; J gene: TRBJ2-1; CDR3 protein: CASSLSPVSVAGSGNEQFF; CDR3 DNA: TGTGCCAGCAGCTTAAGCCCCGTCTCGGTAGCGGGTAGCGGGAATGAGCAGTTCTTC
D gene: -; clone size: -; V gene: TRBV15; J gene: TRBJ2-7; CDR3 protein: CATSSELLGGDEQYF; CDR3 DNA: TGTGCCACCAGCAGTGAGCTACTAGGGGGGGACGAGCAGTACTTC
D gene: TRBD1; clone size: -; V gene: TRBV7-3; J gene: TRBJ2-7; CDR3 protein: CASSFRLGQGEQYF; CDR3 DNA: TGTGCCAGCAGCTTCAGACTGGGACAGGGCGAGCAGTACTTC
D gene: -; clone size: -; V gene: TRBV29-1; J gene: TRBJ1-2; CDR3 protein: CSVAPHYGYTF; CDR3 DNA: TGCAGCGTTGCCCCGCACTATGGCTACACCTTC
D gene: -; clone size: -; V gene: TRBV7-3; J gene: TRBJ1-1; CDR3 protein: CASSLGQGDTEAFF; CDR3 DNA: TGTGCCAGCAGCTTAGGGCAGGGCGACACTGAAGCTTTCTTT
D gene: -; clone size: -; V gene: TRBV5-8; J gene: TRBJ2-3; CDR3 protein: CASSLAHGDTQYF; CDR3 DNA: TGTGCCAGCAGCTTGGCCCACGGCGATACGCAGTATTTT
D gene: -; clone size: -; V gene: TRBV5-1; J gene: TRBJ1-2; CDR3 protein: CASRAGRGYTF; CDR3 DNA: TGCGCCAGCAGGGCCGGGAGAGGCTACACCTTC
D gene: TRBD1; clone size: -; V gene: TRBV29-1; J gene: TRBJ1-4; CDR3 protein: CSVGSRGAGTGEKLFF; CDR3 DNA: TGCAGCGTTGGGAGCCGGGGGGCCGGGACAGGTGAAAAACTGTTTTTT
D gene: -; clone size: -; V gene: TRBV28; J gene: TRBJ2-7; CDR3 protein: CASSSPGERAYEQYF; CDR3 DNA: TGTGCCAGCAGTTCCCCCGGGGAGCGGGCCTACGAGCAGTACTTC
D gene: TRBD1; clone size: -; V gene: TRBV18; J gene: TRBJ1-1; CDR3 protein: CASSQGDSHTEAFF; CDR3 DNA: TGTGCCAGCTCACAGGGGGACAGTCACACTGAAGCTTTCTTT
D gene: -; clone size: -; V gene: TRBV4-1; J gene: TRBJ2-7; CDR3 protein: CASSQDPSGRAYEQYF; CDR3 DNA: TGCGCCAGCAGCCAAGATCCGTCGGGCAGGGCATACGAGCAGTACTTC
D gene: -; clone size: -; V gene: TRBV27; J gene: TRBJ1-2; CDR3 protein: CASRLAHRTNWGGYTF; CDR3 DNA: TGTGCCAGCAGACTGGCCCACCGGACGAACTGGGGTGGCTACACCTTC
D gene: TRBD2; clone size: -; V gene: TRBV14; J gene: TRBJ2-1; CDR3 protein: CASSPRTSGNEQFF; CDR3 DNA: TGTGCCAGCAGCCCCCGGACTAGCGGCAATGAGCAGTTCTTC
D gene: -; clone size: -; V gene: TRBV5-4; J gene: TRBJ2-1; CDR3 protein: CASSSTGRAYNEQFF; CDR3 DNA: TGTGCCAGCAGCTCGACAGGGAGGGCGTACAATGAGCAGTTCTTC
D gene: -; clone size: -; V gene: TRBV5-1; J gene: TRBJ1-3; CDR3 protein: CASSPDSISGNTIYF; CDR3 DNA: TGCGCCAGCAGCCCCGACAGTATCTCTGGAAACACCATATATTTT
D gene: TRBD2; clone size: few; V gene: TRBV9; J gene: TRBJ2-3; CDR3 protein: CASSVASGSTTDTQYF; CDR3 DNA: TGTGCCAGCAGCGTAGCTAGCGGGAGTACGACAGATACGCAGTATTTT
D gene: -; clone size: -; V gene: TRBV28; J gene: TRBJ1-1; CDR3 protein: CASRRDASTEAFF; CDR3 DNA: TGTGCCAGCAGACGGGACGCAAGCACTGAAGCTTTCTTT
D gene: -; clone size: once; V gene: TRBV9; J gene: TRBJ1-3; CDR3 protein: CASSVGAGTDGNTIYF; CDR3 DNA: TGTGCCAGCAGCGTAGGAGCAGGGACGGATGGAAACACCATATATTTT
D gene: TRBD1; clone size: -; V gene: TRBV2; J gene: TRBJ1-5; CDR3 protein: CASSETGGADQPQHF; CDR3 DNA: TGTGCCAGCAGTGAAACAGGGGGCGCGGATCAGCCCCAGCATTTT
D gene: -; clone size: -; V gene: TRBV7-8; J gene: TRBJ1-3; CDR3 protein: CASSGGRGVDTIYF; CDR3 DNA: TGTGCCAGCAGCGGGGGTCGAGGGGTCGACACCATATATTTT
D gene: TRBD2; clone size: -; V gene: TRBV28; J gene: TRBJ2-7; CDR3 protein: CASSFTSGPTYEQYF; CDR3 DNA: TGTGCCAGCAGTTTCACTAGCGGCCCCACCTACGAGCAGTACTTC
D gene: TRBD1; clone size: -; V gene: TRBV19; J gene: TRBJ1-2; CDR3 protein: CASSFGTGHGYTF; CDR3 DNA: TGTGCCAGTAGTTTCGGGACAGGGCATGGCTACACCTTC